Sequencing of this TCR beta chain was carried out in a study of neoadjuvant anti-PD-1 for oral cavity cancer. Study summary: Around day 43, patients without progression received a fourth nivolumab dose before surgery.

V was clipped by 10 bases and J by 4 bases, with 11 bases between them. Per the germline V gene, CDR1 is SEHNR and CDR2 is FQNEAQ (reference sequence). The CDR3 is made up of 13 amino acids. The repertoire was sequenced with immunoSEQ multiplex PCR; TCRdb's copy has only in-frame clones and lacks some. The sample includes about 81,000 clones, more than 80% of them seen just once. The chain uses TRBV7-9 and TRBJ2-6, with a possible D match to TRBD1 (5 bases). This sequence was found in a person aged 40 to 85 with oral cavity squamous cell carcinoma. Sequencing was performed on PBMCs, taken before nivolumab (anti-PD-1) treatment. This CDR3 is CATLRAGANVLTF. The CDR3 bases are TGTGCCACCCTCAGGGCCGGGGCCAACGTCCTGACTTTC. The variable domain in full, completed from reference TRBV7-9 and TRBJ2-6, reads DTGVSQNPRHKITKRGQNVTFRCDPISEHNRLYWYRQTLGQGPEFLTYFQNEAQLEKSRLLSDRFSAERPKGSFSTLEIQRTEQGDSAMYLCATLRAGANVLTFGAGSRLTVL.